This T cell receptor beta chain originates from a study of blood T cell repertoires in COVID-19. Turning to the study itself: Material from acute and convalescent COVID-19 was sourced from the United States, Italy and Spain. T cells, B-cell-depleted T cells, or PBMCs supplied cDNA or gDNA.

V lost 2 bases and J lost 1, with 8 bases in between. The CDR3 contains 14 residues. Per germline, CDR1 WSHSY and CDR2 SAAADI. Original processing methods: Scientists estimated how many nucleated cells there were by amplifying reference gene primers. Libraries were prepared by immunoSEQ multiplex PCR; TCRdb keeps only in-frame clonotypes and omits some of them. The D gene and trimming were derived from the DNA, and the V and J assignments and clone size from that table. Counted here are 400,000 to 550,000 clones, 85% to 90% occurring once; the ten biggest clones make up 4% to 4.5%. The source of this sequence is a woman in her thirties with acute or convalescent COVID-19. The chain couples TRBV10-2 to TRBJ1-1, with D tentatively TRBD1 (6 bases). The sample comprised peripheral blood. The CDR3 region is CASSEGQPNTEAFF. The CDR3, as DNA: TGCGCCAGCAGTGAGGGACAGCCGAACACTGAAGCTTTCTTT.